The rows below give T cell receptor beta chains drawn from one sample of a study of graft-versus-host responses after intestinal transplantation. TCRdb's copy holds only in-frame clones and misses some; the assay was immunoSEQ multiplex PCR. Among about 94,000 clones listed, about 91% were seen once. Their specific antigens are unknown. Sequenced here: unstimulated CD8+ T cells sorted from spleen or lymph node cells, sampled before intestinal transplant. Receptors originate from a human donor who received an intestinal transplant. Each CDR3 is given with its conserved first and last residue. D genes are given only for firm matches. Part of the rows lack a size; the others show once, few, many or a class for expanded clones.

TRBJ2-5,NA,TRBD1,TRBV15,TGTGCCACCAGCAGAGACGGACAGGGAGCCCAAGAGACCCAGTACTTC,CATSRDGQGAQETQYF
TRBJ2-7,NA,TRBD1,TRBV4-3,TGCGCCAGCAGCCAGGGGACAGGGGACTACGAGCAGTACTTC,CASSQGTGDYEQYF
TRBJ2-3,NA,NA,TRBV13,TGTGCCAGCAGCTCTAGTCCCACAGATACGCAGTATTTT,CASSSSPTDTQYF
TRBJ2-1,NA,TRBD1,TRBV6-1,TGTGCCAGCAGTGAAAGAACCGGGACAGGGGGCAATGAGCAGTTCTTC,CASSERTGTGGNEQFF
TRBJ2-7,NA,NA,TRBV5-8,TGTGCCAGCAGTCCCGGGTACGAGCAGTACTTC,CASSPGYEQYF
TRBJ1-2,NA,NA,TRBV10-3,TGTGCCATCAGTGAGAATCGGAGGAACTATGGCTACACCTTC,CAISENRRNYGYTF
TRBJ1-4,NA,NA,TRBV9,TGTGCCAGCAGCTCGACAGGAGAAAAACTGTTTTTT,CASSSTGEKLFF
TRBJ2-3,NA,TRBD2,TRBV2,TGTGCCAGCAGTGAAAGGGTGGGAGGGAGTATAGATACGCAGTATTTT,CASSERVGGSIDTQYF
TRBJ2-1,NA,TRBD2,TRBV28,TGTGCCAGCAGTTTCGGTCTAGCGGGAGGGCCGTACGAGCAGTTCTTC,CASSFGLAGGPYEQFF
TRBJ2-3,NA,TRBD2,TRBV5-4,TGTGCCAGCAGCTTGGATGGCGGGAGGGTCACAGATACGCAGTATTTT,CASSLDGGRVTDTQYF
TRBJ1-1,NA,NA,TRBV11-2,TGTGCCAGCAGCCTAGACTGGAACACTGAAGCTTTCTTT,CASSLDWNTEAFF
TRBJ2-1,NA,NA,TRBV12-5,TGTGCTAGTGGTTTGGTACAGAATGAGCAGTTCTTC,CASGLVQNEQFF
TRBJ1-1,few,NA,TRBV4-1,TGCGCCAGCAGTTCAACAGGGAACACTGAAGCTTTCTTT,CASSSTGNTEAFF
TRBJ2-1,NA,NA,TRBV27,TGTGCCAGCAGTCCATCTATTGCGGGACGCTCCTACAATGAGCAGTTCTTC,CASSPSIAGRSYNEQFF
TRBJ2-7,NA,NA,TRBV6-5,TGTGCCAGCAGCCCCGGGACATATTACGAGCAGTACTTC,CASSPGTYYEQYF
TRBJ1-2,NA,NA,TRBV9,TGTGCCAGCAGCGTAGAGGGGGGGCCGGTCTATGGCTACACCTTC,CASSVEGGPVYGYTF
TRBJ2-7,NA,NA,TRBV6-5,TGTGCCAGCAGTTTAGTGACATACTACGAGCAGTACTTC,CASSLVTYYEQYF
TRBJ2-1,NA,TRBD2,TRBV19,TGTGCCAGTAGTCGTCGGGAGGGCCTTAACTACAATGAGCAGTTCTTC,CASSRREGLNYNEQFF
TRBJ2-1,NA,TRBD2,TRBV6-1,TGTGCCAGCAGTGAACGGATTAGACTAGCGGGAGGAGATGAGCAGTTCTTC,CASSERIRLAGGDEQFF
TRBJ2-7,NA,TRBD1,TRBV18,TGTGCCAGCTCACCACGGGGACAGTTTGTCCACGAGCAGTACTTC,CASSPRGQFVHEQYF
TRBJ1-1,NA,TRBD1,TRBV19,TGTGCCAGTAGTTCCCGGACAGGGGGAACTGAAGCTTTCTTT,CASSSRTGGTEAFF
TRBJ2-5,NA,NA,TRBV9,TGTGCCAGCAGCGTAGGGCAGTGGACTTCCCAAGAGACCCAGTACTTC,CASSVGQWTSQETQYF
TRBJ2-3,NA,TRBD2,TRBV4-1,TGCGCCAGCAGCCAACCTAGCGGGGGCAGAGATACGCAGTATTTT,CASSQPSGGRDTQYF
TRBJ2-2,NA,NA,TRBV15,TGTGCCACCAGCAGAGCGGGGTCGGCGAACACCGGGGAGCTGTTTTTT,CATSRAGSANTGELFF